This T cell receptor beta chain originates from a study of T-cell reconstitution after alpha-beta-depleted transplantation in children. The CDR3 is 16 residues long. Trimming pared 6 bases from V and 5 bases from J, leaving 22 bases between. Germline V gene sequence: CDR1 MDHEN, CDR2 SYDVKM. The TCRbeta library was prepared with unique molecular identifiers. TCRdb passed the PCR reads through MiXCR, listing each CDR3 protein once. Among approximately 420,000 distinct CDR3 sequences listed, roughly 10% were seen once. This clonotype was seen a handful of times. The receptor was isolated from a human donor who donated a stem cell graft to a child with acute myeloid leukemia. The V call is TRBV28, the J call TRBJ1-2; D is perhaps TRBD1 (6 bases). The sample in question was PBMCs from the stem cell graft donor, obtained from the stem cell graft. CDR3 DNA sequence: TGTGCCAGCAGCCAAGGGGGGGGGGCCTTAGGGTATGGCTACACCTTC. As protein: CASSQGGGALGYGYTF.